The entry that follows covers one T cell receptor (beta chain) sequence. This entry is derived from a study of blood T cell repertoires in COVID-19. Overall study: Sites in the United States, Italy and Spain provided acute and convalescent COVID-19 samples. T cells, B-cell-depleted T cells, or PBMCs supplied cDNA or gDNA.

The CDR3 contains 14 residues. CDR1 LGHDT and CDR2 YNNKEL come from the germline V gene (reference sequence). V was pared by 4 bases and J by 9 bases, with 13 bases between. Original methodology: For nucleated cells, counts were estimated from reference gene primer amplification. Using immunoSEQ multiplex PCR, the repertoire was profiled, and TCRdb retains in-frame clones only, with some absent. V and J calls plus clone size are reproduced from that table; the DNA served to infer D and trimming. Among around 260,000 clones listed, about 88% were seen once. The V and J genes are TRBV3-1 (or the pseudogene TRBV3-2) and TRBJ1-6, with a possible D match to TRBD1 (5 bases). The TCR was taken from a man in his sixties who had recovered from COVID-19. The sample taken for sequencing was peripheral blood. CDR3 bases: TGTGCCAGCAGCCCTGTCAGGGTCGGTTCACCCCTCCACTTT. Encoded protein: CASSPVRVGSPLHF.